This TCR beta chain was sequenced in a study of regulatory T cells in long-lasting Graves disease. This clonotype was seen at least ten times. Its antigen is unidentified. Broader study findings: Authors noted too few samples as a limitation.

Trimming removed 1 base from V and 1 base from J, with 15 bases in between. There are 17 residues in the CDR3. Germline values: CDR1 SGHVS, CDR2 FQNEAQ. Indicated time point: newly diagnosed GD, antithyroid drugs for less than 3 months. The TCR library was prepared using RNA isolated from PBMCs. Arm-PCR of CDR3 regions and iRepertoire HTBI primers were the basis on which TCR beta libraries were built. Each CDR3 protein is one row after TCRdb ran MiXCR on the multiplex PCR reads. The sample includes hundreds of thousands of distinct CDR3 sequences, about 16% of them seen just once. The same sample was also used in a study of T cells in Graves' hyperthyroidism and ophthalmopathy. From that paper: In the first-round RT-PCR of the TCR CDR3, the HTBI primer set was used. Before onset, by a median of 6.5 months, the model predicted ophthalmopathy.

The sequence derives from a woman under 40 with Graves disease. The sequencing here drew on peripheral blood mononuclear cells (PBMCs), taken at new diagnosis, from a patient treated with antithyroid drugs. This rearrangement joins TRBV7-8 to TRBJ2-3; D perhaps matches TRBD1 (6 bases). In nucleotides, the CDR3 is TGTGCCAGCAGCTTAGATGGCAGGGGATTTGGCACAGATACGCAGTATTTT. Encoded protein: CASSLDGRGFGTDTQYF.